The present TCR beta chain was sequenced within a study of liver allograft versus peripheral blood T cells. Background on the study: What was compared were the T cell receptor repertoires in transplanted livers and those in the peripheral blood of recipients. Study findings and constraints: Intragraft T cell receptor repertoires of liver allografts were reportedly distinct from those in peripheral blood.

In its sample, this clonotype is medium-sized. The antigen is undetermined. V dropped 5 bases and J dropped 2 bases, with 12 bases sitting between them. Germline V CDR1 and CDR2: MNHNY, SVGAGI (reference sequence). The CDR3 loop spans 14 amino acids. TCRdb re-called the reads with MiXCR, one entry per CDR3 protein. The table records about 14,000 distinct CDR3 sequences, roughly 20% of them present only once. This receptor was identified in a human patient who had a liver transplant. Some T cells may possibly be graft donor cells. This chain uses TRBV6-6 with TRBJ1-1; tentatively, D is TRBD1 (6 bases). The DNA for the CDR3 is TGTGCCAGCAGTCCAAGACAGGCCAACACTGAAGCTTTCTTT. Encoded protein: CASSPRQANTEAFF.